What follows describes a single TCR beta chain. This sample stems from a study of sequential checkpoint blockade in melanoma. As to treatment: randomized to nivolumab then ipilimumab (arm A) or the reverse (arm B). None of the patients previously received DNA-damaging chemotherapy. Clones were read by immunoSEQ multiplex PCR, and TCRdb kept only the in-frame ones, dropping some. The sample contains about 28,000 clones, 83% of which appear only once. Germline lookup yields CDR1 SGHKS and CDR2 YYEKEE (reference sequence). The CDR3 contains 14 residues. V shed 3 bases, J shed 2 bases, and the junction held 3 bases outside the gene matches.

The sequence was collected from a human donor with melanoma. This sequence joins TRBV5-5 and TRBJ2-7, with TRBD2 matching 9 bases. Sequenced material: CD8+ T cells sorted from blood (inferred from file names), taken from a patient given nivolumab and ipilimumab in sequence. The CDR3 nucleotides are TGTGCCAGCAGCTCGGCGGGGGGGGCCTACGAGCAGTACTTC. Its protein product is CASSSAGGAYEQYF.